This T cell receptor beta chain originates from a study of human T cells and chemical hapten exposure. This CDR3 is 14 amino acids long. The germline V gene encodes CDR1 SGHKS and CDR2 YYEKEE (reference sequence). Trimming left V 2 bases short and J 2 bases short, with 8 bases between. Time point given: patch test 3, about 24 weeks after DPC sensitization. Specified treatment: therapeutic diphenylcyclopropenone sensitization with weekly scalp DPC. TCRdb itself ran the RACE reads through MiXCR, one entry per CDR3 protein. The sample yields roughly 200,000 distinct CDR3 sequences, around 25% seen once. The clonotype comes from a woman in her thirties or forties with alopecia areata. Some clones in this sample may be carry-over from other donors' samples. The J gene is TRBJ1-5, the V gene TRBV5-5; no definite D call. The starting material was whole blood, obtained in connection with sensitization to the hapten diphenylcyclopropenone (DPC). CDR3 DNA sequence: TGTGCCAGCAGCTTCCCTGGGGGCAATCAGCCCCAGCATTTT. The encoded protein is CASSFPGGNQPQHF.